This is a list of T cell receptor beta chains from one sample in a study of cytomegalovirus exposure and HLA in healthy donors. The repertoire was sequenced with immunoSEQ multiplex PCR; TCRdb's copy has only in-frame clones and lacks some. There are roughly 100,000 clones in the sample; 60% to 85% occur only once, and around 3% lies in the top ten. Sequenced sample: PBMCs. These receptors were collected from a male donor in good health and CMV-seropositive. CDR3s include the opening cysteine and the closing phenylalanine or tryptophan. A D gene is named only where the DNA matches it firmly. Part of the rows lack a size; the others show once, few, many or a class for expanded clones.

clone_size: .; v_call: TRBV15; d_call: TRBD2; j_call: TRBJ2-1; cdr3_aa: CATGFGSGKYNEQFF; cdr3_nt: TGTGCCACCGGATTTGGTAGCGGGAAGTACAATGAGCAGTTCTTC
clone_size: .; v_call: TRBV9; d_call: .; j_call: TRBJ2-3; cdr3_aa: CASSFTADRGSTDTQYF; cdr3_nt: TGTGCCAGCAGCTTCACCGCGGACAGAGGAAGCACAGATACGCAGTATTTT
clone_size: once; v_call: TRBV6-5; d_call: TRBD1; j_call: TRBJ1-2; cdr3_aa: CASSYSSQGAWNGYTF; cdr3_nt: TGTGCCAGCAGTTACTCTTCGCAGGGGGCTTGGAATGGCTACACCTTC
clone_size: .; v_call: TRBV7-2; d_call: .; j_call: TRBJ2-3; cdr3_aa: CASSLMTINTQYF; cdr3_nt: TGTGCCAGCAGCCTAATGACTATAAATACGCAGTATTTT
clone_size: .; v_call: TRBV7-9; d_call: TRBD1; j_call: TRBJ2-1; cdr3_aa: CASSSGQGSSNEQFF; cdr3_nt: TGTGCCAGCAGCTCGGGACAGGGGTCGAGCAATGAGCAGTTCTTC
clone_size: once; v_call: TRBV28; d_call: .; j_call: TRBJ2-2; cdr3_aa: CASSFRVNTGELFF; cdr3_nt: TGTGCCAGCAGTTTCAGGGTGAACACCGGGGAGCTGTTTTTT
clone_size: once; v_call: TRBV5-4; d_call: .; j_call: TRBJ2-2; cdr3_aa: CASSLDRFYTGELFF; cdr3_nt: TGTGCCAGCAGCTTGGACAGGTTTTACACCGGGGAGCTGTTTTTT
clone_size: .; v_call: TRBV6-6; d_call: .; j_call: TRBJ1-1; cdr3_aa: CASSYKRENTEAFF; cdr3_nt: TGTGCCAGCAGTTACAAGCGGGAGAACACTGAAGCTTTCTTT
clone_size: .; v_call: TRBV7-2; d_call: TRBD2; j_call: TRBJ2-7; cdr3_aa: CASSLFPIKAGGYEQYF; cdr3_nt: TGTGCCAGCAGCTTATTCCCGATAAAAGCGGGGGGCTACGAGCAGTACTTC
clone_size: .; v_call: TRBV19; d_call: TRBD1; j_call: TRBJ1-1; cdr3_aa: CASSIGGRQGDHTEAFF; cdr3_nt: TGTGCCAGTAGTATAGGGGGCCGGCAGGGGGATCACACTGAAGCTTTCTTT
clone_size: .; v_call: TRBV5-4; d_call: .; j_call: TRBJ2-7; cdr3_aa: CASSLSNYEQYF; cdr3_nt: TGTGCCAGCAGCTTGTCTAACTACGAGCAGTACTTC
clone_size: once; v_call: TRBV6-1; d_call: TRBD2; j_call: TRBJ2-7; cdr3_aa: CASRPTSGSSYEQYF; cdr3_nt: TGTGCCAGCAGGCCGACTAGCGGGAGCTCCTACGAGCAGTACTTC
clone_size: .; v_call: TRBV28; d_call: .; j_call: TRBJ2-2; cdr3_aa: CASSFGGQNTGELFF; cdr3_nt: TGTGCCAGCAGTTTCGGCGGGCAGAACACCGGGGAGCTGTTTTTT
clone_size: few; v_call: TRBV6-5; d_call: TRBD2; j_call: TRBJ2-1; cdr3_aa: CASSYRLADYNEQFF; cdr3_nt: TGTGCCAGCAGTTACCGGCTAGCGGACTACAATGAGCAGTTCTTC
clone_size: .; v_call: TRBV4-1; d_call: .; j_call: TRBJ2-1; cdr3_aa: CASSDAAGDYNEQFF; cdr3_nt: TGCGCCAGCAGCGACGCAGCGGGCGACTACAATGAGCAGTTCTTC
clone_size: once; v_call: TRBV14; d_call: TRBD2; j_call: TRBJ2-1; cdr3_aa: CASSQPTSGGEIF; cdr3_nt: TGTGCCAGCAGCCAACCTACTAGCGGGGGTGAGATCTTC
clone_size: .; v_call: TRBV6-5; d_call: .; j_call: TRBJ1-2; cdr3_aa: CASRRGGHGYTF; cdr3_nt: TGTGCCAGCAGGCGCGGGGGCCATGGCTACACCTTC
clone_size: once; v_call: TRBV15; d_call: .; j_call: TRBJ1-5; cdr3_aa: CATSLRGFEQPQHF; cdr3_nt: TGTGCCACCAGCCTAAGGGGGTTTGAACAGCCCCAGCATTTT
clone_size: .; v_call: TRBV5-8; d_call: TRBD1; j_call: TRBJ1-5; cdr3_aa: CASSLYRGQSPYQPQHF; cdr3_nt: TGTGCCAGCAGCTTGTACCGGGGACAGTCGCCGTATCAGCCCCAGCATTTT
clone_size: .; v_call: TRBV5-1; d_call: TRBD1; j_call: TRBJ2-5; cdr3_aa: CASSLGGDRRETQYF; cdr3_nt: TGCGCCAGCAGCTTGGGTGGGGACAGGCGAGAGACCCAGTACTTC
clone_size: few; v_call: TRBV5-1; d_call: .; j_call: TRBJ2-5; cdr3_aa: CASSLGGGSQETQYF; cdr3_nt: TGCGCCAGCAGCTTGGGAGGGGGATCGCAAGAGACCCAGTACTTC
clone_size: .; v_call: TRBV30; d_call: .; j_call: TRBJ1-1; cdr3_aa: CAWSVLWGTLNTEAFF; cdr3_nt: TGTGCCTGGAGTGTACTCTGGGGGACTTTGAACACTGAAGCTTTCTTT
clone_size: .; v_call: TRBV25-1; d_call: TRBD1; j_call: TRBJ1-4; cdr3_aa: CASRDRGKEKLFF; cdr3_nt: TGTGCCAGCAGGGACAGGGGGAAGGAAAAACTGTTTTTT
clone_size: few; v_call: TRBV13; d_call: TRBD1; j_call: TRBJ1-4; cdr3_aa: CASSPTEEQGAGEKLFF; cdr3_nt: TGTGCCAGCAGCCCAACAGAGGAACAGGGGGCAGGGGAAAAACTGTTTTTT
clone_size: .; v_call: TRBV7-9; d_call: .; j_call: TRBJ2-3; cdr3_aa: CASSLEHYTDTQYF; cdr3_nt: TGTGCCAGCAGCTTGGAACACTACACAGATACGCAGTATTTT
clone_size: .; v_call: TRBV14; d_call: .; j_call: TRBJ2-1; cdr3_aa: CASSVIEGAYNEQFF; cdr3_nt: TGTGCCAGCAGTGTGATCGAAGGGGCCTACAATGAGCAGTTCTTC
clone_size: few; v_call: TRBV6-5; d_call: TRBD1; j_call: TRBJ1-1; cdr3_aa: CASSADRGGTEAFF; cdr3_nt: TGTGCCAGCAGTGCTGACAGGGGAGGCACTGAAGCTTTCTTT
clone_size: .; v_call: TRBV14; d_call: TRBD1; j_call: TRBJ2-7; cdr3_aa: CASSETETGDIYEQYF; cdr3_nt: TGTGCCAGCAGCGAAACAGAGACAGGGGATATCTACGAGCAGTACTTC
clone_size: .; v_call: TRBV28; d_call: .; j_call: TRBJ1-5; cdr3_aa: CASSYYQGVLQPQHF; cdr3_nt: TGTGCCAGCAGTTATTACCAGGGTGTCCTACAGCCCCAGCATTTT
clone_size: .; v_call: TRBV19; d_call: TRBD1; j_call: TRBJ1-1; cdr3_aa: CASSTGGGITEAFF; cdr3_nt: TGTGCCAGTAGCACAGGGGGTGGAATAACTGAAGCTTTCTTT
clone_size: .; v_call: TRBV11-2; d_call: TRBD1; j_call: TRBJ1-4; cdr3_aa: CASSSYRGRIKKLFF; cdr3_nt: TGTGCCAGCAGCTCGTACAGGGGGCGTATTAAAAAACTGTTTTTT
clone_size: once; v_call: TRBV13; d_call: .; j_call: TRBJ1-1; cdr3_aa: CASSLGRGQNTEAFF; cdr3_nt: TGTGCCAGCAGCTTAGGCAGAGGGCAGAACACTGAAGCTTTCTTT
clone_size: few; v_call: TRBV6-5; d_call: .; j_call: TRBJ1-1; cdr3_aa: CASSNGGGGATEAFF; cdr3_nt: TGTGCCAGCAGTAACGGGGGAGGGGGGGCCACTGAAGCTTTCTTT
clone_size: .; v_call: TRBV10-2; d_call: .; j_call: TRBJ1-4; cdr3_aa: CASSDKPGSEKLFF; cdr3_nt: TGCGCCAGCAGTGATAAACCCGGGAGCGAAAAACTGTTTTTT
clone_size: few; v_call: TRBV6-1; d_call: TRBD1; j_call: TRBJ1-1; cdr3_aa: CASRQGRGTEAFF; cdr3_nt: TGTGCCAGCAGACAGGGGCGCGGCACTGAAGCTTTCTTT
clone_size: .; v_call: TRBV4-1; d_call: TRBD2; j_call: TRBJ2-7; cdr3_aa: CASSQVGTSLDEQYF; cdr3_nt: TGCGCCAGCAGCCAAGTGGGGACTAGTCTCGACGAGCAGTACTTC
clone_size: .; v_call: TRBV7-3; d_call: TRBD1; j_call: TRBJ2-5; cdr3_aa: CASSLFPGQGETQYF; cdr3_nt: TGTGCCAGCAGCTTATTCCCGGGACAGGGGGAGACCCAGTACTTC
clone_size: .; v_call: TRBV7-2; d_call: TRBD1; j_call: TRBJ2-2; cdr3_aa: CASSLVQGALTGELFF; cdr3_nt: TGTGCCAGCAGCTTAGTCCAGGGGGCGCTTACCGGGGAGCTGTTTTTT
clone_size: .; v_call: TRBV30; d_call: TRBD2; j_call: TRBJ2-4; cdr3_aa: CAWQRGRGAGAKNIQYF; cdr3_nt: TGTGCCTGGCAACGAGGGAGGGGAGCGGGAGCCAAAAACATTCAGTACTTC
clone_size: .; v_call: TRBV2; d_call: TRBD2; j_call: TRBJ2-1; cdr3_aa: CASSASGGARYNEQFF; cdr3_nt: TGTGCCAGCAGTGCGAGCGGGGGGGCTAGGTACAATGAGCAGTTCTTC
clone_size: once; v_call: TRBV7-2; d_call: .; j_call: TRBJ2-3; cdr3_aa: CASSVGVTAGTDTQYF; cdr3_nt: TGTGCCAGCAGCGTGGGAGTCACGGCGGGCACAGATACGCAGTATTTT
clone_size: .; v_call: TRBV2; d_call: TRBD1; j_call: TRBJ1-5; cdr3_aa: CASIEGQGSGQPQHF; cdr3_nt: TGTGCCAGCATTGAGGGACAGGGCAGTGGGCAGCCCCAGCATTTT
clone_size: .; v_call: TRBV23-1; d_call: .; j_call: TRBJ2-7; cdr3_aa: CASSLPSRSGSWTYEQYF; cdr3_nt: TGCGCCAGCAGTCTACCCAGCAGGTCGGGGAGCTGGACCTACGAGCAGTACTTC
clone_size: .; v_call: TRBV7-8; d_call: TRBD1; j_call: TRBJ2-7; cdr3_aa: CASSLRGGGGYEQYF; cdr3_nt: TGTGCCAGCAGCTTAAGAGGGGGCGGCGGCTACGAGCAGTACTTC
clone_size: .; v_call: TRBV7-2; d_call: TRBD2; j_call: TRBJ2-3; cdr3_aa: CASSLVPSGRAGGTDTQYF; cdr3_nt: TGTGCCAGCAGCTTAGTACCTAGCGGGAGGGCCGGGGGCACAGATACGCAGTATTTT
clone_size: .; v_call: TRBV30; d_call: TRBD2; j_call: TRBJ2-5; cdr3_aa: CAWSDGLAGPRGTQYF; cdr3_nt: TGTGCCTGGAGCGACGGACTAGCGGGACCGCGAGGGACCCAGTACTTC
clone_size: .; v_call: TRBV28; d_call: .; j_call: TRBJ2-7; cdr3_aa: CASSLHRQGPGGEQYF; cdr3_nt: TGTGCCAGCAGTCTCCACCGACAGGGCCCAGGGGGGGAGCAGTACTTC
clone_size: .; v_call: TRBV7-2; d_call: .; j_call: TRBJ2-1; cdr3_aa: CASSTDPSSYNEQFF; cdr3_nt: TGTGCCAGCAGCACAGACCCGAGCTCCTACAATGAGCAGTTCTTC
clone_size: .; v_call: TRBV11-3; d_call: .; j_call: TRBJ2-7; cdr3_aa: CASSRGNYEQYF; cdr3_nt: TGTGCCAGCAGCCGGGGGAACTACGAGCAGTACTTC
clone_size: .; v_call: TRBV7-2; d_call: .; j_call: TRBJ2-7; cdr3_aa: CASSYSPNYEQYF; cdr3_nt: TGTGCCAGCAGCTACTCCCCAAATTACGAGCAGTACTTC
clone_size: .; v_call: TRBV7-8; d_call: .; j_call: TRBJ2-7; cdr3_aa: CASSVRDKPYEQYF; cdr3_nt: TGTGCCAGCAGCGTCCGGGACAAGCCCTACGAGCAGTACTTC
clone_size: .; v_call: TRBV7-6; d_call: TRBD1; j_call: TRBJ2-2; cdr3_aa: CASSSPGQDKSGELFF; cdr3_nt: TGTGCCAGCAGCTCGCCGGGACAGGATAAATCCGGGGAGCTGTTTTTT
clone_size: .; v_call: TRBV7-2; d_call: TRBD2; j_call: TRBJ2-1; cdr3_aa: CASSPNPGLGRYNEQFF; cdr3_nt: TGTGCCAGCAGCCCAAATCCGGGACTAGGACGATACAATGAGCAGTTCTTC
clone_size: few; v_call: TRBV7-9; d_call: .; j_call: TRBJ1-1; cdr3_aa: CASSTNGEMNTEAFF; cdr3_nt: TGTGCCAGCAGCACGAACGGAGAAATGAACACTGAAGCTTTCTTT
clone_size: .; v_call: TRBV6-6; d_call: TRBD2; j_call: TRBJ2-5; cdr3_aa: CATSASGEETQYF; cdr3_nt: TGTGCCACCTCGGCTAGCGGGGAAGAGACCCAGTACTTC
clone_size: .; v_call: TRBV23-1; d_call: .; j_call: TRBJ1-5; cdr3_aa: CASSHPRWDTRSRPQHF; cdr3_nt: TGCGCCAGCAGTCACCCTAGGTGGGACACCCGGTCGCGGCCCCAGCATTTT
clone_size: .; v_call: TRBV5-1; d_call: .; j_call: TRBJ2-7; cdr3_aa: CASSPRGCEQYF; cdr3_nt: TGCGCCAGCAGCCCGCGAGGCTGCGAGCAGTACTTC
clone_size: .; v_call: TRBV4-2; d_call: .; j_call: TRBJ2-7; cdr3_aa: CASSQVGQGGYYEQYF; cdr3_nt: TGTGCCAGCAGCCAAGTGGGGCAGGGGGGCTACTACGAGCAGTACTTC
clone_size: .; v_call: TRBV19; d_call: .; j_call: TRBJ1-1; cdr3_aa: CASSIRAGVNTEAFF; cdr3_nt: TGTGCCAGTAGTATTCGGGCAGGGGTGAACACTGAAGCTTTCTTT
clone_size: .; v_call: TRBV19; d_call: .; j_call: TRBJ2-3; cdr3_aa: CASSMMRQRFTDTQYF; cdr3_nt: TGTGCCAGTAGTATGATGAGACAGCGCTTCACAGATACGCAGTATTTT